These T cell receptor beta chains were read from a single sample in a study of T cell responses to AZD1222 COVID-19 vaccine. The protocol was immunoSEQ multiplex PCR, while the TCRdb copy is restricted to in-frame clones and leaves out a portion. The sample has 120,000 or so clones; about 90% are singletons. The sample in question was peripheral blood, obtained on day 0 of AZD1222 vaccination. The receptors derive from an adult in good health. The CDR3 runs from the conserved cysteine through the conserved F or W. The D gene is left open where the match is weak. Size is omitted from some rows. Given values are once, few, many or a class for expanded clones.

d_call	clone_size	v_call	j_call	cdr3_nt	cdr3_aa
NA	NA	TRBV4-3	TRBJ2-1	TGCGCCAGCAGCTGGCTCTACCGGGACTCCTCCTACAATGAGCAGTTCTTC	CASSWLYRDSSYNEQFF
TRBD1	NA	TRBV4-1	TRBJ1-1	TGCGCCAGCAGCCAAGATGTGGCGGAGACAGGGGAAGACACTGAAGCTTTCTTT	CASSQDVAETGEDTEAFF
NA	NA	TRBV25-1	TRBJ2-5	TGTGCCAGCAGTGGAGGGGGGGGCGGAGAGGAGACCCAGTACTTC	CASSGGGGGEETQYF
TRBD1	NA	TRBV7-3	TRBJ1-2	TGTGCCAGCAGCTCAGCTACGACAGGGGTCTATGGCTACACCTTC	CASSSATTGVYGYTF
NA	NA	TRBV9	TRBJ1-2	TGTGCCAGCAGCCCCACCGGGGCCGACTATGGCTACACCTTC	CASSPTGADYGYTF
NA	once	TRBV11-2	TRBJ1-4	TGTGCCAGCAGCGCAAGGGTCTCCGAGGAACTGTTTTTT	CASSARVSEELFF
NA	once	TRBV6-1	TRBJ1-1	TGTGCCAGCAGTGAAGAGTTCGGACACCTGAACACTGAAGCTTTCTTT	CASSEEFGHLNTEAFF
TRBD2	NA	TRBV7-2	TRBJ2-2	TGTGCCAGCAGCCCCATAGCGGGAGGGACCCCGCCCGGGGAGCTGTTTTTT	CASSPIAGGTPPGELFF
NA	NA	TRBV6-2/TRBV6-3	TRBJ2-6	TGTGCCAGCAGTCAACGGATCTCTGGGGCCAACGTCCTGACTTTC	CASSQRISGANVLTF
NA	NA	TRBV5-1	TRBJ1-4	TGCGCCAGCAGCTTGGGGGGGTCTAATGAAAAACTGTTTTTT	CASSLGGSNEKLFF
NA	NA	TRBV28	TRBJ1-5	TGTGCCAGCAGCCCCTACGATGGATACGATCAGCCCCAGCATTTT	CASSPYDGYDQPQHF
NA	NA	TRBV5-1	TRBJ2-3	TGCGCCAGCAGCGAAGGTCTGGGGGAAGATACGCAGTATTTT	CASSEGLGEDTQYF
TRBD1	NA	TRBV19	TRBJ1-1	TGTGCCAGTAGTTTAACTCCGGGACAGGGGGCGAATTTTGCTTTCTTT	CASSLTPGQGANFAFF
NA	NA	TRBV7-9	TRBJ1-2	TGTGCCAGCAGCTTCGGCAGGGACGGCTATGGCTACACCTTC	CASSFGRDGYGYTF
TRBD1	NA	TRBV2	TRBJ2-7	TGTGCCAGCACCCCAGAAGGGACAGGGGCCTCCTACGAGCAGTACTTC	CASTPEGTGASYEQYF
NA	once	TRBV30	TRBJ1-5	TGTGCCTGGAGTGGGAGTTACAATCAGCCCCAGCATTTT	CAWSGSYNQPQHF
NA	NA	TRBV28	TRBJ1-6	TGTGCCAGCAGTCACCCAGATCGGGGAAATAATTCACCCCTCCACTTT	CASSHPDRGNNSPLHF
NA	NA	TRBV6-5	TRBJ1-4	TGTGCCAGCAAGCGCAGCGGGATCAGTAATGAAAAACTGTTTTTT	CASKRSGISNEKLFF
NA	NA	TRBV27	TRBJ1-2	TGTGCCAGCAGTTTATCGTCGGCAGAGTATGGCTACACCTTC	CASSLSSAEYGYTF
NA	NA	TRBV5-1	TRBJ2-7	TGCGCCAGCAGCTTGGATAGGGGTATCTCCCACGAGCAGTACTTC	CASSLDRGISHEQYF
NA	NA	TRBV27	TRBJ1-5	TGTGCCAGCAGTGCGCGAGGCTTCAATCAGCCCCAGCATTTT	CASSARGFNQPQHF
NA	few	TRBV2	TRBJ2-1	TGTGCCAGCAGTGGTCGGACGGAGTTCTTC	CASSGRTEFF
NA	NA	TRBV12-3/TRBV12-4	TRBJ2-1	TGTGCCAGCAGCCTAGGGGGGATGCAGTTCTTC	CASSLGGMQFF
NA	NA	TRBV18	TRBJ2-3	TGTGCCAGCTCACCAGCCGAAGATACGCAGTATTTT	CASSPAEDTQYF
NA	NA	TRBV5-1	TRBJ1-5	TGCGCCAGCAGCTTGGCCTGGGAGCCCAACGCCAATCAGCCCCAGCATTTT	CASSLAWEPNANQPQHF
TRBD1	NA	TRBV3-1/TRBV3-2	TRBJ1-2	TGTGCCAGCAGATTACAGGGGTTGGATGGCTACACCTTC	CASRLQGLDGYTF
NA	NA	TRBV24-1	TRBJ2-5	TGTGCCACCAGTGATTTTTCGGGTTTGGAGACCCAGTACTTC	CATSDFSGLETQYF
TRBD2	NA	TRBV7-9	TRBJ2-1	TGTGCCAGCAGCGGACTAGCGGGAGTCTCCTACAATGAGCAGTTCTTC	CASSGLAGVSYNEQFF
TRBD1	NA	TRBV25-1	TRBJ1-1	TGTGCCAGCAGCCTCCAGGGACAGGGGGGCACTGAAGCTTTCTTT	CASSLQGQGGTEAFF
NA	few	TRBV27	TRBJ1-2	TGTGCCAGCAGTTCCGACATCAGGGAGGGCAGTGGCTACACCTTC	CASSSDIREGSGYTF
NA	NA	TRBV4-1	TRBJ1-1	TGCGCCAGCAGCCAAGGAAAGCTAAACACTGAAGCTTTCTTT	CASSQGKLNTEAFF
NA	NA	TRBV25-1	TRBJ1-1	TGTGCCAGCAGTGAATTGTGGAACAGTGAAGCTTTCTTT	CASSELWNSEAFF